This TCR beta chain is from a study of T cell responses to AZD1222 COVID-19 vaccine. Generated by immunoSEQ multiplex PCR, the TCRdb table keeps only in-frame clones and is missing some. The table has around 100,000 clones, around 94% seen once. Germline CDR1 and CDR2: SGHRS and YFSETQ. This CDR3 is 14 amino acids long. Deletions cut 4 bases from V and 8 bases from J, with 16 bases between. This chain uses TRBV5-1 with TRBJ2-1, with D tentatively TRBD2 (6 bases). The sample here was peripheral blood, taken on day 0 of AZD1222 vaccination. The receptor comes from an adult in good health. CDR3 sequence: CASSATRIWDEQFF. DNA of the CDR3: TGCGCCAGCAGCGCGACTAGAATCTGGGATGAGCAGTTCTTC. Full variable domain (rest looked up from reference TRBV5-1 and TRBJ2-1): KAGVTQTPRYLIKTRGQQVTLSCSPISGHRSVSWYQQTPGQGLQFLFEYFSETQRNKGNFPGRFSGRQFSNSRSEMNVSTLELGDSALYLCASSATRIWDEQFFGPGTRLTVL.